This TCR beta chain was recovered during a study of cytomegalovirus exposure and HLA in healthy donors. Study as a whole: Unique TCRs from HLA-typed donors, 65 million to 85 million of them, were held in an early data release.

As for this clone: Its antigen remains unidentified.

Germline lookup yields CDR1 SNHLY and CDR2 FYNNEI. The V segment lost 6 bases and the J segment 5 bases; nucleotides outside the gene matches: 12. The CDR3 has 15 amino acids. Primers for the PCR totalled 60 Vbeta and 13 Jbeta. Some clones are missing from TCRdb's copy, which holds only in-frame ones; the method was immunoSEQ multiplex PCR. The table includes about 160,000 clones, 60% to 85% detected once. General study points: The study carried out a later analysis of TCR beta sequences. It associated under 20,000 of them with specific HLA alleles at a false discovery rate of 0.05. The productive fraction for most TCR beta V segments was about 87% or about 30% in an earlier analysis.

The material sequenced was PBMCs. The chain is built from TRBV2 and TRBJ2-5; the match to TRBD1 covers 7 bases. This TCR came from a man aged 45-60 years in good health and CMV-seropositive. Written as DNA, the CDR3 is TGTGCCAGCAGAGACAAACAGGGGTTGGGGGAGACCCAGTACTTC. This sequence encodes CASRDKQGLGETQYF. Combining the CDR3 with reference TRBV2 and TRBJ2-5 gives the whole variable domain EPEVTQTPSHQVTQMGQEVILRCVPISNHLYFYWYRQILGQKVEFLVSFYNNEISEKSEIFDDQFSVERPDGSNFTLKIRSTKLEDSAMYFCASRDKQGLGETQYFGPGTRLLVL.